The clone carrying this T cell receptor (beta chain) came up once. What it recognizes is unknown. Germline CDR1 and CDR2: MNHEY and SVGEGT. V was cut by 6 bases and J by 8 bases, with 16 bases left in between. There are 13 residues in the CDR3. These data are taken from a study of regulatory T cells in long-lasting Graves disease. Building the TCR beta libraries relied on iRepertoire HTBI primers, and CDR3 regions underwent Arm-PCR. One entry per CDR3 protein results from TCRdb running MiXCR on the multiplex PCR reads. The data hold more than 650,000 distinct CDR3 sequences, with approximately 29% observed a single time. General study points: TCR diversity in persistent Graves' patients was below that of newly diagnosed ones. TRBV28, TRBJ1-2 and TRBJ2-5 emerged as the favored segments in persistent disease.

Time point in this sample: persistent/refractory GD, antithyroid drugs over 5 years with positive TRAb. From RNA extracted from PBMCs, the TCR library was made. The patients included were those that came from an endocrinology department in Xi'an, China. The input for sequencing was peripheral blood mononuclear cells (PBMCs), taken when the disease was refractory, from a patient treated with antithyroid drugs. The chain combines TRBV6-2 or TRBV6-3 with TRBJ1-2; perhaps TRBD1 as D (6 bases). This clonotype originated in a female donor with Graves disease. CDR3 residues: CASRLVGAHGYTF. CDR3 bases: TGTGCCAGCAGGCTAGTGGGGGCGCACGGCTACACCTTC.